This T cell receptor beta chain is from a study of response to subunit inactivated influenza vaccine. MiXCR was run by TCRdb on the RT-PCR reads, yielding one entry per CDR3 protein. The sample carries around 790,000 distinct CDR3 sequences, less than 25% recorded once. Trimming took 3 bases from V and 3 from J; bases not matched to a gene: 2. This CDR3 region has 13 residues. Per germline, CDR1 SEHNR and CDR2 FQNEAQ (reference sequence). Study-level results: It was suggested by the authors that few new T cells are recruited by each seasonal influenza vaccination.

Many counts were recorded for this clonotype. Its antigen is unknown. Specimen: PBMCs from blood, collected approximately 5 days after vaccination. The rearrangement joins TRBV7-9 to TRBJ2-7; 7 bases line up with TRBD1. This clonotype originated in a man between 50 and 59 years old who received an inactivated influenza vaccine. Here the CDR3 DNA reads TGTGCCAGCAGCTTTAACAGGGGCTACGAGCAGTACTTC. Encoded protein: CASSFNRGYEQYF. Drawing the rest from reference TRBV7-9 and TRBJ2-7, the complete variable domain is DTGVSQNPRHKITKRGQNVTFRCDPISEHNRLYWYRQTLGQGPEFLTYFQNEAQLEKSRLLSDRFSAERPKGSFSTLEIQRTEQGDSAMYLCASSFNRGYEQYFGPGTRLTVT.